This T cell receptor (beta chain) was identified during a study of Graves' ophthalmopathy and Graves' hyperthyroidism. Study context: The study drew peripheral blood at initial diagnosis, before any treatment.

The study amplified TCR beta CDR3 regions using RNA transcripts. After a first-round RT-PCR with HTBI primers, a second-round multiplex PCR was run. TCRdb redid the calling of the multiplex PCR reads with MiXCR, one entry per CDR3 protein. The top ten clones hold approximately 3% of a sample with roughly 420,000 distinct CDR3 sequences, 20% to 25% of them seen once. CDR3 length equals 18 residues. Trimming took off 8 bases at V and 2 bases at J, with 27 bases between the two ends. The V gene's germline CDR1 is MNHEY and CDR2 SVGEGT. For this clonotype: Its antigen is not identified.

Study outcomes and limitations: In predicting ophthalmopathy progression, the model reached about 71% sensitivity and about 73% specificity.

Sequencing input: peripheral blood. The sequence was obtained from a woman aged 18-30 years with stable Graves' hyperthyroidism. The chain employs TRBV6-2 or TRBV6-3 and TRBJ1-1; perhaps TRBD1 as D (6 bases). The CDR3 spells CASSPLPGGTTLNTEAFF. CDR3 nucleotide sequence: TGTGCCAGCTCACCATTACCCGGGGGCACAACCCTTAACACTGAAGCTTTCTTT.